This TCR beta chain was sequenced in a study of CD8 T cells in ankylosing spondylitis (dated by TCRdb to 2015 to 2018). With regard to the full study: To find TCR variants linked to disease, the study profiled T cell receptor beta repertoires in ankylosing spondylitis patients and healthy donors. The full study cohort comprised roughly 24 ankylosing spondylitis patients and roughly 100 healthy donors. Peripheral blood samples were taken, and synovial fluid was additionally collected from ankylosing spondylitis patients.

The investigation overall reported the following: Some motif variants were previously reported in synovial fluid and blood of reactive arthritis patients, suggesting common disease-initiation mechanisms. A TCR beta motif made up of several highly homologous amino acid variants appeared to be characteristic of blood from ankylosing spondylitis patients. In peripheral blood, the disease-linked clones were found at relatively low frequencies and had a CD8+ phenotype. The disease-linked clones were reported as significantly enriched in matched synovial fluid samples from ankylosing spondylitis patients.

Sequencing took place on an Illumina HiSeq 2500. Quantitative 5'-RACE with molecular barcodes was used to prepare TCR beta libraries. The source study handled its data this way. A new computational method based on a probabilistic model of VDJ rearrangement was used to identify disease-linked TCR variants. TCRdb passed the public sequencing reads through fastp at Q25 and MiXCR, retaining productive beta sequences. Entries are consolidated by CDR3 protein sequence, retaining the most common genes and DNA. TCRdb, not the original authors, processed these V and J calls. This sample has about 390,000 distinct CDR3 sequences in its table, and under 25% of those were observed once. Roughly 16% of the sample is taken by the ten largest. A note on this clonotype: The clone's antigen remains unknown. No much larger clone is present one base from it, and per-base qualities are unavailable.

Specimen: blood, either unsorted or a sorted T cell fraction (not recorded which). The clonotype was recovered from a male donor with ankylosing spondylitis.

The DNA reads TGTGCCACCCTGGCGGGCCGCACAGATACGCAGTATTTT. This yields the protein CATLAGRTDTQYF. The chain is encoded by TRBV28 joined to TRBJ2-3; TRBD2 is a possible D gene, resting on 5 matching bases. CDR1 and CDR2 (MDHEN, SYDVKM) derive from the germline V gene. V loses 10 bases, J loses 1 base, and the germline ends lie 12 bases apart. The CDR3 starts with the cysteine, ends with the phenylalanine, and has 13 residues. Only CDR3 DNA is held: 39 bases, read in frame from base 1.